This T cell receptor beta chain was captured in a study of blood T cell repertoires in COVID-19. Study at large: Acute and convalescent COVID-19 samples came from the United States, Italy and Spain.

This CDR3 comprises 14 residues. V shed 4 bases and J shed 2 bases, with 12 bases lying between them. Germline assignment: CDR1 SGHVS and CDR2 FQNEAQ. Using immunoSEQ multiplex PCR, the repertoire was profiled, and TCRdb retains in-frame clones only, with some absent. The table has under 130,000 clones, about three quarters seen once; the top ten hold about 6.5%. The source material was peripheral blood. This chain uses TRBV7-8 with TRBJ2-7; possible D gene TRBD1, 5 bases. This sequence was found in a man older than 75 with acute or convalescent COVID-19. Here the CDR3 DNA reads TGTGCCAGCAGCTCTGGGGCCGCAACCTACGAGCAGTACTTC. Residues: CASSSGAATYEQYF.